This T cell receptor (beta chain) was identified in a study of shared clonotypes between healthy human individuals. At the level of the study: A few men and two women, aged 18 to 49, were donors.

The CDR3 extends over 13 amino acids. In germline, CDR1 is SGHTA, CDR2 FQGNSA. Trimming stripped 2 bases from V and 6 bases from J, with 10 bases between. The data were produced by immunoSEQ multiplex PCR, yet TCRdb's version contains in-frame clones alone and is incomplete. The repertoire consists of approximately 2,000,000 clones, with around 92% occurring once and the leading ten covering approximately 0.39%. This clone occurred a few times. Everyone who donated was a Caucasian adult who lived in Nashville, Tennessee. Sequenced sample: naive CD4+ T cells from PBMCs. Subset described: CD45RA+ positively selected. The V gene is TRBV7-2, the J gene TRBJ1-1; unclear D gene. This TCR was recovered from a man aged 18 to 29 in good health. Some clones in this sample may be carry-over from other donors' samples. CDR3 protein: CASSLLLASEAFF. CDR3 DNA: TGTGCCAGCAGCTTACTCTTGGCCTCTGAAGCTTTCTTT.